The T cell receptor beta chain under discussion was sequenced for a study of Ad26.COV2.S vaccination and SARS-CoV-2 variants. About the study: In the COV1001 trial, the donor was in the Ad26.COV2.S arm.

Clones were sequenced by immunoSEQ multiplex PCR, and TCRdb holds only the in-frame ones, with some missing. The sample carries roughly 390,000 clones, 75% to 90% recorded once. In germline, CDR1 is MNHEY, CDR2 SVGAGI. Trimming removed 6 bases from V and 5 bases from J; junction bases left unmatched: 5. This CDR3 spans 13 amino acids. The treatment is: over 15 received Ad26.COV2.S at low or high dose, single or two shots; about five received placebo; per-sample allocation not given. The samples date from day 63 after the first vaccine or placebo injection. This chain links TRBV6-5 with TRBJ2-3, with 7 bases matching TRBD2. The sequenced sample was peripheral blood, obtained in a trial of Ad26.COV2.S vaccine versus placebo. The clonotype comes from a person aged 18-65 years who received the Ad26.COV2.S COVID-19 vaccine or a placebo. Written as DNA, the CDR3 is TGTGCCAGCAGGGGGCCGGGGGGAGATACGCAGTATTTT. This gives the protein CASRGPGGDTQYF.